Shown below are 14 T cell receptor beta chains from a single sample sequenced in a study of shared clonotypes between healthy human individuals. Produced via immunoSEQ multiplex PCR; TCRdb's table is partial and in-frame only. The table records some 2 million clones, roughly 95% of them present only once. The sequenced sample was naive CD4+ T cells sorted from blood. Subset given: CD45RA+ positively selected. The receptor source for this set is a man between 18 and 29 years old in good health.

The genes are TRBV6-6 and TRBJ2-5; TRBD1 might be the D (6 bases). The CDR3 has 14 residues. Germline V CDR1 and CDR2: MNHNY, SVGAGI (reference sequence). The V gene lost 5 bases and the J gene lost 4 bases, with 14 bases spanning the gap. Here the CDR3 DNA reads TGTGCCAGCAGTCCCCAGGGGAAGGGAGAGACCCAGTACTTC. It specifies CASSPQGKGETQYF.

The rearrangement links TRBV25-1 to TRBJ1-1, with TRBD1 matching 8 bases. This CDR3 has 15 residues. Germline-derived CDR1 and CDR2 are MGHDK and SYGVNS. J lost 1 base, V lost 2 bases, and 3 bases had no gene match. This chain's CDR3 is CASSEGDRTNTEAFF. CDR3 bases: TGTGCCAGCAGTGAAGGGGACAGGACGAACACTGAAGCTTTCTTT.

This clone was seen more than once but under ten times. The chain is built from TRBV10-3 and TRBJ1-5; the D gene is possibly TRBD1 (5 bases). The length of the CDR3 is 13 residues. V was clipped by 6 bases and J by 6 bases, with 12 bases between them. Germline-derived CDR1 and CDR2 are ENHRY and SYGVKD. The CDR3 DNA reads TGTGCCATCAGGGCAGGGATCACTCAGCCCCAGCATTTT. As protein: CAIRAGITQPQHF.

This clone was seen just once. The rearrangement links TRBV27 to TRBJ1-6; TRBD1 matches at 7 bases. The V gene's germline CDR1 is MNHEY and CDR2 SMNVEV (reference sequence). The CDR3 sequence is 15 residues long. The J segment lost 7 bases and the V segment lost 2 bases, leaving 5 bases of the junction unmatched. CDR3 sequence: CASSLRQGVNSPLHF. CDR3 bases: TGTGCCAGCAGTTTAAGACAGGGTGTAAATTCACCCCTCCACTTT.

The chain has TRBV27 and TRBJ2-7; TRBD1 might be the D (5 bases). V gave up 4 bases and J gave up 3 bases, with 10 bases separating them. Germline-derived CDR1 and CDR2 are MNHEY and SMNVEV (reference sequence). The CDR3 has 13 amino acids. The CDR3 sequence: CASSSAGNYEQYF. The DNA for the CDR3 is TGTGCCAGCAGTTCCGCAGGGAACTACGAGCAGTACTTC.

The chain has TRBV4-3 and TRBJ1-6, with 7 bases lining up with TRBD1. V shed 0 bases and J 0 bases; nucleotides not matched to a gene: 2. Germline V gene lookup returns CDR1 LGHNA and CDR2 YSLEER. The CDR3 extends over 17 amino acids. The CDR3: CASSQETGTSYNSPLHF. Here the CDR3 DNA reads TGCGCCAGCAGCCAAGAGACAGGGACCTCCTATAATTCACCCCTCCACTTT.

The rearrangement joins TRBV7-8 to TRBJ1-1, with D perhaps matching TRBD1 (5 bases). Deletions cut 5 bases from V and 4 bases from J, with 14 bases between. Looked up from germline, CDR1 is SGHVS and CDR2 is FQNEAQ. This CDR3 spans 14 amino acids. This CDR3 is CASSPRGGITEAFF. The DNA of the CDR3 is TGTGCCAGCAGCCCCCGGGGGGGAATCACTGAAGCTTTCTTT. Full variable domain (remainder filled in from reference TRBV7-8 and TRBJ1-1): GAGVSQSPRYKVAKRGQDVALRCDPISGHVSLFWYQQALGQGPEFLTYFQNEAQLDKSGLPSDRFFAERPEGSVSTLKIQRTQQEDSAVYLCASSPRGGITEAFFGQGTRLTVV.

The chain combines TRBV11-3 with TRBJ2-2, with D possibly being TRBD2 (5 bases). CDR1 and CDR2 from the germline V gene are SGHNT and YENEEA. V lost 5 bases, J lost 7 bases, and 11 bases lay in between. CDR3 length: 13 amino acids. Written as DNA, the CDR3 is TGTGCCAGCAGCCTTGGTCGGGACGGGGAGCTGTTTTTT. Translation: CASSLGRDGELFF.

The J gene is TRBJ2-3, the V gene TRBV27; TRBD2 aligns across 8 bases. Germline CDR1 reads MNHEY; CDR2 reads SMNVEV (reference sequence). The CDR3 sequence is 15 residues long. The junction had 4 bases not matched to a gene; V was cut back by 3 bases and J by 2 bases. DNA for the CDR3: TGTGCCAGCAGTTTGTTCGGGGGGGCCACAGATACGCAGTATTTT. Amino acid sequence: CASSLFGGATDTQYF.

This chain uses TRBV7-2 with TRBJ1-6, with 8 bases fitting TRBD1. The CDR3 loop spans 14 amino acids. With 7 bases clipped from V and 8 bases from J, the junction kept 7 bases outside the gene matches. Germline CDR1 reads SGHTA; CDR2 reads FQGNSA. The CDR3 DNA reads TGTGCCAGCAATGCCAGGGGGCCGCATTCACCCCTCCACTTT. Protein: CASNARGPHSPLHF.

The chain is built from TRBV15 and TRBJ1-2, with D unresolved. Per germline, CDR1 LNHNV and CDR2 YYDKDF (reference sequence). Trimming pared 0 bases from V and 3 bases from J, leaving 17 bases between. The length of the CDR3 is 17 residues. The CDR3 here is CATSRDQKIGSYYGYTF. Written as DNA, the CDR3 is TGTGCCACCAGCAGAGATCAAAAGATCGGCAGCTACTATGGCTACACCTTC.

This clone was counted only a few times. CDR3 sequence (DNA): TGCAGTGCTAGAGTTCGGGGCTACACCTTC. This encodes CSARVRGYTF. V is TRBV20-1 and J is TRBJ1-2; D is uncertain. V dropped 1 base and J dropped 8 bases, with 5 bases sitting between them. The CDR3 covers 10 residues. CDR1 and CDR2 from the germline V gene are DFQATT and SNEGSKA (reference sequence).

The CDR3 nucleotides read TGTGCCTGGAGTGCTAACAGGAGGGCCGGGGAGCTGTTTTTT. It specifies CAWSANRRAGELFF. The chain recombines TRBV30 with TRBJ2-2; perhaps TRBD2 as D (6 bases). The CDR3 length is 14 residues. V was cut by 1 base and J by 6 bases, with 12 bases left in between. Germline CDR1 is GTSNPN and CDR2 is SVGIG (reference sequence).

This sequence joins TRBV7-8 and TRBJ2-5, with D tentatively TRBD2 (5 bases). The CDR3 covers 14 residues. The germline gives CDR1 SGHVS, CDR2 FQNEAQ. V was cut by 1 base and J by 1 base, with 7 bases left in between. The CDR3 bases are TGTGCCAGCAGCTTAGGACTAATCCAAGAGACCCAGTACTTC. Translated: CASSLGLIQETQYF.